This T cell receptor beta chain was identified during a study of blood T cell repertoires in COVID-19. Study context: Acute and convalescent COVID-19 specimens originated in the United States, Italy and Spain. PBMCs, B-cell-depleted T cells, or T cells provided the cDNA or gDNA that made up the material.

CDR3 length equals 14 residues. V dropped 10 bases and J dropped 3 bases, with 15 bases sitting between them. The germline CDR1 and CDR2 sequences are SEHNR and FQNEAQ (reference sequence). The authors' processing: Estimation of nucleated cell counts relied on the amplification of reference gene primers. The data were produced by immunoSEQ multiplex PCR, yet TCRdb's version contains in-frame clones alone and is incomplete. That table is the source of V, J and clone size, and D and trimming were worked out from the DNA. The sample lists 60,000 or so clones; roughly nine tenths were seen once. This sequence joins TRBV7-9 and TRBJ1-4, with D hard to call. Sequencing was carried out using peripheral blood. This receptor was identified in a man aged 55 to 70 with acute or convalescent COVID-19. In DNA, the CDR3 is TGTGCCATCCCGGGCCGGGATTCTAATGAAAAACTGTTTTTT. This sequence encodes CAIPGRDSNEKLFF. The full variable domain, in which reference TRBV7-9 and TRBJ1-4 provide the parts outside the CDR3, is DTGVSQNPRHKITKRGQNVTFRCDPISEHNRLYWYRQTLGQGPEFLTYFQNEAQLEKSRLLSDRFSAERPKGSFSTLEIQRTEQGDSAMYLCAIPGRDSNEKLFFGSGTQLSVL.